The 26 T cell receptor beta chains below were found in one sample sequenced in a study of beta chain features in type 1 diabetes. The isolated RNA, all of it, was reverse transcribed, so expressed TCRB transcripts were what got sequenced. Generated by immunoSEQ multiplex PCR, the TCRdb table keeps only in-frame clones and is missing some. The sample consists of 250,000 to 300,000 clones, approximately 8% of them appearing once. Material: central memory CD4+ T cells from blood. Every receptor here comes from a woman aged 18-29 years in good health.

This clone was observed a handful of times. This chain joins TRBV29-1 and TRBJ2-5; D perhaps matches TRBD2 (5 bases). Germline CDR1 and CDR2: SQVTM and ANQGSEA. There are 12 residues in the CDR3. Trimming stripped 6 bases from V and 1 base from J, with 9 bases between. The CDR3 DNA reads TGCAGCGTGATCGGACTCCAAGAGACCCAGTACTTC. Encoded protein: CSVIGLQETQYF.

This clone was found a few times. Here the CDR3 reads CASSQDQEGTQYF. CDR3 in DNA: TGCGCCAGCAGCCAAGATCAGGAGGGCACGCAGTATTTT. The rearrangement uses TRBV4-3 and TRBJ2-3; D possibly corresponds to TRBD2 (6 bases). With 0 bases removed from V and 9 bases from J, the gap between germline ends came to 10 bases. The CDR3 spans 13 residues. Germline V gene lookup returns CDR1 LGHNA and CDR2 YSLEER.

Points on this clone: Additional DNA sequences in this sample encode the identical CDR3. The chain is built from TRBV5-1 and TRBJ2-7, with no clear D. Trimming cost V 0 bases and J 0 bases, with 4 bases left between them. The V gene's germline CDR1 is SGHRS and CDR2 YFSETQ. The CDR3 has 13 amino acids. CDR3 in amino acids: CASSLAVSYEQYF. As DNA, the CDR3 is TGCGCCAGCAGCTTGGCGGTCTCCTACGAGCAGTACTTC. The full variable domain, its missing parts supplied by reference TRBV5-1 and TRBJ2-7, is KAGVTQTPRYLIKTRGQQVTLSCSPISGHRSVSWYQQTPGQGLQFLFEYFSETQRNKGNFPGRFSGRQFSNSRSEMNVSTLELGDSALYLCASSLAVSYEQYFGPGTRLTVT.

This clone was picked up one time. The chain carries TRBV7-3 and TRBJ2-1; 9 bases fit TRBD2. From germline, CDR1 is SGHTA and CDR2 FQGTGA. V gave up 4 bases and J gave up 5 bases; unmatched junction bases: 6. The length of the CDR3 is 15 residues. CDR3 region: CASSSGGRDNNEQFF. In nucleotides, the CDR3 is TGTGCCAGCAGCTCCGGCGGGAGGGACAACAATGAGCAGTTCTTC.

This clone showed up just a few times. The chain combines TRBV18 with TRBJ2-7, with TRBD1 matching 7 bases. The CDR3 is made up of 13 amino acids. Germline CDR1 is KGHSH and CDR2 is LQKENI. The V and J ends lost 3 bases and 4 bases, in that order; junction bases with no gene match: 3. The CDR3 region is CASSPGQLYEQYV. The CDR3 DNA sequence: TGTGCCAGCTCACCGGGACAGCTGTACGAGCAGTACGTC.

This clone has a handful of counts. The chain combines TRBV19 with TRBJ2-2; D is possibly TRBD1 (5 bases). The germline gives CDR1 LNHDA, CDR2 SQIVND (reference sequence). Trimming pared 5 bases from V and 2 bases from J, leaving 12 bases between. The CDR3 extends over 15 amino acids. Here the CDR3 DNA reads TGTGCCAGTAGTCCAGGGATAACCAACACCGGGGAGCTGTTTTTT. Translating it yields CASSPGITNTGELFF.

The chain has TRBV6-5 and TRBJ1-1; D remains unclear. The CDR3 contains 14 residues. CDR1 and CDR2 (germline): MNHEY, SVGAGI. Trimming removed 2 bases from V and 4 bases from J, with 11 bases in between. The CDR3 here is CASSYNGLRTEAFF. CDR3 nucleotides: TGTGCCAGCAGTTACAACGGGCTGCGCACTGAAGCTTTCTTT.

The chain uses TRBV7-9 and TRBJ2-7; D is possibly TRBD2 (5 bases). Germline CDR1 reads SEHNR; CDR2 reads FQNEAQ (reference sequence). V was shortened by 5 bases and J by 6 bases, with 11 bases between the two germline ends. The CDR3 has 12 amino acids. In DNA, the CDR3 is TGTGCCAGCAGCCCTTCGGGGAGCGAGCAGTACGTC. This encodes CASSPSGSEQYV.

The CDR3 DNA reads TGTGCCAGTAAAATATCGCCAGATAGCAATCAGCCCCAGCATTTT. Translating it yields CASKISPDSNQPQHF. The chain has TRBV6-5 and TRBJ1-5; D remains ambiguous. Germline V gene data show CDR1 as MNHEY and CDR2 as SVGAGI. The V gene lost 9 bases and the J gene lost 0 bases, with 15 bases spanning the gap. This CDR3 is 15 amino acids long.

The chain has TRBV19 and TRBJ2-4, with a weak D call TRBD2 (5 bases). CDR1 and CDR2 from the germline V gene are LNHDA and SQIVND (reference sequence). V lost 4 bases, J lost 3 bases, and 13 bases lay in between. CDR3 size: 15 residues. The CDR3 region has the DNA TGTGCCAGTAGTACAGGAGAGGGAGTCAAAAACATTCAGTACTTC. Translation: CASSTGEGVKNIQYF. Complete variable domain (other parts from reference TRBV19 and TRBJ2-4): DGGITQSPKYLFRKEGQNVTLSCEQNLNHDAMYWYRQDPGQGLRLIYYSQIVNDFQKGDIAEGYSVSREKKESFPLTVTSAQKNPTAFYLCASSTGEGVKNIQYFGAGTRLSVL.

This clone has a handful of counts. The chain has TRBV7-8 and TRBJ2-6; 8 bases agree with TRBD1. This CDR3 is 17 amino acids long. Trimming took 5 bases from V and 0 from J; bases not matched to a gene: 6. The germline V gene encodes CDR1 SGHVS and CDR2 FQNEAQ. CDR3 region: CASSPGTGRSGANVLTF. In DNA form, the CDR3 reads TGTGCCAGCAGCCCAGGGACAGGACGCTCTGGGGCCAACGTCCTGACTTTC.

The chain joins TRBV19 to TRBJ2-6, with D uncertain. The CDR3 runs 12 residues. CDR1 and CDR2 (germline): LNHDA, SQIVND (reference sequence). V was cut by 5 bases and J by 5 bases, with 4 bases left in between. The CDR3 loop is CASSPRANVLTF. The CDR3 DNA reads TGTGCCAGTAGTCCCAGGGCCAACGTCCTGACTTTC.

Only a few counts were recorded for this clone. The chain couples TRBV2 to TRBJ1-2; TRBD1 might be the D (6 bases). In germline, CDR1 is SNHLY, CDR2 FYNNEI. CDR3 length: 14 amino acids. Trimming took 4 bases from V and 6 from J, leaving 15 bases between them. The CDR3 region is CASSGQAQGNGYTF. The CDR3 region has the DNA TGTGCCAGCAGTGGGCAGGCGCAGGGGAATGGCTACACCTTC.

There are many counts of this clone. The chain couples TRBV30 to TRBJ2-4; TRBD1 agrees at 9 bases. Germline V lookup: CDR1 GTSNPN, CDR2 SVGIG (reference sequence). The trim removed 5 bases at V and 9 bases at J, leaving 5 bases unmatched. The CDR3 is made up of 12 amino acids. The DNA of the CDR3 is TGTGCCTGGCACAGGGGGCCAAGCATTCAGTACTTC. It encodes CAWHRGPSIQYF.

This clone was observed many times. J is TRBJ2-1 and V is TRBV15; D is perhaps TRBD1 (5 bases). CDR1 and CDR2 (germline): LNHNV, YYDKDF (reference sequence). This CDR3 spans 16 amino acids. V was clipped by 1 base and J by 5 bases, with 15 bases between them. CDR3 sequence: CATSRAGGLGHNEQFF. The DNA of the CDR3 is TGTGCCACCAGCAGAGCGGGCGGCCTGGGGCACAATGAGCAGTTCTTC. The full variable domain, with the rest looked up from reference TRBV15 and TRBJ2-1, is DAMVIQNPRYQVTQFGKPVTLSCSQTLNHNVMYWYQQKSSQAPKLLFHYYDKDFNNEADTPDNFQSRRPNTSFCFLDIRSPGLGDTAMYLCATSRAGGLGHNEQFFGPGTRLTVL.

The V call is TRBV27, the J call TRBJ2-3, with 7 positions matching TRBD1. The CDR3 length is 14 residues. Germline CDR1 reads MNHEY; CDR2 reads SMNVEV (reference sequence). V lost 4 bases and J lost 6; bases outside the gene matches: 7. The CDR3: CASSWLDREDTQYF. CDR3 sequence (DNA): TGTGCCAGCAGTTGGCTAGACAGGGAGGATACGCAGTATTTT.

J is TRBJ2-7 and V is TRBV2; weak D call: TRBD1 (5 bases). CDR3 length: 13 amino acids. V was shortened by 6 bases and J by 3 bases, with 12 bases between the two germline ends. Germline lookup yields CDR1 SNHLY and CDR2 FYNNEI. The CDR3 spells CASSHDSSYEQYF. In DNA, the CDR3 is TGTGCCAGCAGCCACGACAGCAGCTACGAGCAGTACTTC.

This clone was seen only a few times. V gene TRBV7-2 combines with J gene TRBJ2-2; D gene ambiguous. CDR3 length equals 14 residues. CDR1 is SGHTA and CDR2 is FQGNSA in the germline V gene. V was cut by 8 bases and J by 0 bases, with 10 bases left in between. The CDR3 coding sequence is TGTGCCAGCGAGGCCATCTCGAACACCGGGGAGCTGTTTTTT. Translation: CASEAISNTGELFF.

The V gene is TRBV25-1, the J gene TRBJ2-3; a possible D gene is TRBD2 (7 bases). Trimming shortened V by 8 bases and J by 2 bases, and 14 bases separated the two germline ends. The CDR3 is 14 amino acids. Germline values: CDR1 MGHDK, CDR2 SYGVNS. The CDR3 spells CASGGGGYTDTQYF. DNA for the CDR3: TGTGCCAGCGGGGGCGGGGGATACACAGATACGCAGTATTTT.

This chain links TRBV2 with TRBJ2-5; 9 bases agree with TRBD1. From germline, CDR1 is SNHLY and CDR2 FYNNEI. Trimming at V came to 2 bases and at J to 6 bases, leaving 13 bases not matched to a gene. There are 17 residues in the CDR3. The CDR3 region has the DNA TGTGCCAGCAGTGAAATAAATCCGGGACAGGGAGGAAAGACCCAGTACTTC. Protein sequence: CASSEINPGQGGKTQYF.

This clone came up many times. The chain joins TRBV2 to TRBJ1-1; D may be TRBD1 (5 bases). Per germline, CDR1 SNHLY and CDR2 FYNNEI. The CDR3 is 13 residues long. Trimming removed 5 bases from V and 1 base from J, with 8 bases in between. CDR3 in amino acids: CASSFGGNTEAFF. DNA for the CDR3: TGTGCCAGCAGTTTCGGGGGGAACACTGAAGCTTTCTTT.

This clone has more than one count but fewer than ten. The chain has TRBV7-3 and TRBJ1-1; D not certain. The CDR3 is 13 residues long. CDR1 and CDR2 from the germline V gene are SGHTA and FQGTGA. V was shortened by 2 bases and J by 1 base, with 5 bases between the two germline ends. CDR3 protein: CASSLQPNTEAFF. The CDR3 coding sequence is TGTGCCAGCAGCTTACAGCCGAACACTGAAGCTTTCTTT.

V and J are TRBV30 and TRBJ2-1; D call uncertain. CDR1 and CDR2 (germline): GTSNPN, SVGIG (reference sequence). V gave up 3 bases and J gave up 9 bases, with 9 bases separating them. The length of the CDR3 is 11 residues. In DNA, the CDR3 is TGTGCCTGGAGCCGTCAGCTTGAGCAGTTCTTC. Translation gives CAWSRQLEQFF.

The chain is built from TRBV7-2 and TRBJ2-5, with 11 bases fitting TRBD2. Germline CDR1 and CDR2: SGHTA and FQGNSA. This CDR3 has 15 amino acids. The junction had 5 bases not matched to a gene; V was cut back by 4 bases and J by 4 bases. CDR3 sequence (DNA): TGTGCCAGCAGCTCTCTTAGCGGGGGGGGAGAGACCCAGTACTTC. Its translation is CASSSLSGGGETQYF.

The chain is built from TRBV19 and TRBJ2-7; tentatively, D is TRBD1 (5 bases). The CDR3 has 16 residues. V shed 6 bases and J shed 3 bases, with 21 bases lying between them. Germline V lookup: CDR1 LNHDA, CDR2 SQIVND (reference sequence). This chain's CDR3 is CASRKTMVGRVYEQYF. Written as DNA, the CDR3 is TGTGCCAGTAGAAAAACCATGGTTGGCAGGGTCTACGAGCAGTACTTC.

The chain couples TRBV28 to TRBJ1-2; 9 bases are shared with TRBD1. J was trimmed by 4 bases and V by 1 base; bases with no gene match: 4. Per germline, CDR1 MDHEN and CDR2 SYDVKM. The CDR3 is 15 amino acids. The CDR3 coding sequence is TGTGCCAGCAGTTTATCTACAGGGGGCATCTATGGCTACACCTTC. Encoded protein: CASSLSTGGIYGYTF.